The rows below give T cell receptor beta chains drawn from one sample of a study of T cell responses to AZD1222 COVID-19 vaccine. Clones were read by immunoSEQ multiplex PCR, and TCRdb kept only the in-frame ones, dropping some. This sample carries 95,000 to 150,000 clones, about 90% of them seen once, and the ten largest clones take more than 6%. Material: peripheral blood, obtained 28 days after the second AZD1222 dose. The receptors shown here come from an adult who received the AZD1222 COVID-19 vaccine. Each CDR3 is given with its conserved first and last residue. Fields, in order: J gene, clone size, D gene, V gene, CDR3 protein, CDR3 DNA. D genes are given only for firm matches. Clone size is shown for a subset of rows, as once, few, many or a class of expanded clone.

TRBJ2-7,-,-,TRBV20-1,CSAKRRHEQYF,TGCAGTGCTAAACGCCGACACGAGCAGTACTTC
TRBJ2-1,-,TRBD1,TRBV7-7,CASSSTGGVDNEQFF,TGTGCTAGCAGCTCTACAGGGGGCGTCGACAATGAGCAGTTCTTC
TRBJ2-3,once,TRBD2,TRBV5-4,CASSLASGSYTDTQYF,TGTGCCAGCAGCTTGGCCAGCGGGAGCTACACAGATACGCAGTATTTT
TRBJ1-2,-,-,TRBV19,CASSKPPAGNYGYTF,TGTGCCAGTAGTAAACCCCCCGCCGGTAACTATGGCTACACCTTC
TRBJ1-5,-,-,TRBV5-8,CASSLMGYQAYSNQPQHF,TGTGCCAGCAGCTTAATGGGCTATCAGGCTTATAGCAATCAGCCCCAGCATTTT
TRBJ2-5,-,-,TRBV9,CASSVARGETQYF,TGTGCCAGCAGCGTAGCGAGGGGCGAGACCCAGTACTTC
TRBJ2-1,-,-,TRBV5-4,CASISRGGSYNEQFF,TGTGCCAGCATCTCTAGGGGGGGGTCCTACAATGAGCAGTTCTTC
TRBJ2-7,-,TRBD1,TRBV19,CASNPGTGWSYEQYF,TGTGCCAGTAACCCTGGGACAGGGTGGTCCTACGAGCAGTACTTC
TRBJ2-1,-,-,TRBV2,CASTLGSPLDEQFF,TGTGCCAGCACCCTCGGGAGCCCACTCGATGAGCAGTTCTTC
TRBJ1-2,-,-,TRBV6-5,CASSSLTELYGYTF,TGTGCCAGCAGTTCGTTGACGGAGCTTTATGGCTACACCTTC
TRBJ1-4,-,TRBD1,TRBV28,CASRAGGGGALNEKLFF,TGTGCCAGCAGAGCAGGGGGAGGAGGTGCGCTTAATGAAAAACTGTTTTTT
TRBJ1-2,once,-,TRBV5-1,CASSSNYGYTF,TGCGCCAGCAGCAGTAACTATGGCTACACCTTC
TRBJ2-2,-,-,TRBV4-1,CASSLKGLRTENTGELFF,TGCGCCAGCAGCCTCAAAGGACTTAGGACGGAAAACACCGGGGAGCTGTTTTTT
TRBJ1-6,-,-,TRBV29-1,CSVGGGAGSPLHF,TGCAGCGTTGGTGGGGGGGCGGGTTCACCCCTCCACTTT
TRBJ1-1,-,TRBD1,TRBV11-2,CASSPRDRNTEAFF,TGTGCCAGCAGCCCTCGGGACAGGAACACTGAAGCTTTCTTT
TRBJ2-1,-,-,TRBV4-1,CASSQDTRGPVNTQFF,TGCGCCAGCAGCCAAGACACCAGGGGTCCCGTTAATACGCAGTTCTTC
TRBJ2-7,-,-,TRBV28,CASSSTSGGYSYEQYF,TGTGCCAGCAGTTCCACCTCAGGAGGTTACTCCTACGAGCAGTACTTC
TRBJ1-4,-,-,TRBV2,CASFQGNEKLFF,TGTGCCAGCTTCCAGGGTAATGAAAAACTGTTTTTT
TRBJ2-2,-,TRBD2,TRBV28,CASLLAGINTGELFF,TGTGCCAGCCTTTTAGCGGGTATTAACACCGGGGAGCTGTTTTTT
TRBJ2-7,-,-,TRBV6-1,CASSEAEIPTAFAYEQYF,TGTGCCAGCAGTGAAGCGGAAATACCCACGGCGTTCGCGTACGAGCAGTACTTC
TRBJ1-3,-,-,TRBV3-1/TRBV3-2,CASSPYGGGTSGNTIYF,TGTGCCAGCAGCCCCTACGGCGGGGGAACCTCTGGAAACACCATATATTTT
TRBJ1-1,-,-,TRBV6-5,CASKDSQGPNTEAFF,TGTGCCAGCAAGGACTCCCAAGGCCCTAACACTGAAGCTTTCTTT
TRBJ1-4,few,TRBD1,TRBV5-6,CASSIIPGQGNEKLFF,TGTGCCAGCAGTATCATACCGGGACAGGGTAATGAAAAACTGTTTTTT
TRBJ2-7,-,TRBD1,TRBV7-9,CASSLGQGRTYEQYF,TGTGCCAGCAGCTTAGGACAGGGACGAACCTACGAGCAGTACTTC
TRBJ1-1,once,-,TRBV27,CASSLIGGAEAFF,TGTGCCAGCAGTTTAATCGGGGGCGCTGAAGCTTTCTTT
TRBJ1-5,once,-,TRBV19,CASTDLNQPQHF,TGTGCCAGTACCGATCTCAATCAGCCCCAGCATTTT
TRBJ1-4,-,TRBD1,TRBV6-5,CASKDRGHSNEKLFF,TGTGCCAGCAAGGACAGGGGGCACTCTAATGAAAAACTGTTTTTT
TRBJ2-7,-,-,TRBV18,CASSLWSGNEQYF,TGTGCCAGCTCACTGTGGTCAGGGAACGAGCAGTACTTC
TRBJ2-5,-,-,TRBV2,CASRRGGETQYF,TGTGCCAGCAGACGAGGTGGAGAGACCCAGTACTTC
TRBJ1-2,once,-,TRBV28,CASRQAGSGYTF,TGTGCCAGCAGACAAGCAGGGTCCGGCTACACCTTC
TRBJ1-1,-,-,TRBV19,CASSPPNTEAFF,TGTGCCAGTAGTCCCCCGAACACTGAAGCTTTCTTT
TRBJ2-1,-,TRBD2,TRBV19,CASSKSGGRGRNEQFF,TGTGCCAGTAGTAAGTCGGGAGGTCGGGGTAGGAATGAGCAGTTCTTC
TRBJ2-7,once,-,TRBV5-1,CASSPGPGEEQYF,TGCGCCAGCAGCCCTGGACCCGGAGAAGAGCAGTACTTC
TRBJ2-3,-,TRBD2,TRBV7-2,CASSLALAGTSTDTQYF,TGTGCCAGCAGCTTAGCACTAGCGGGGACCTCCACAGATACGCAGTATTTT
TRBJ2-2,-,-,TRBV28,CASSLWESRLNTGELFF,TGTGCCAGCAGTTTGTGGGAAAGTAGATTAAACACCGGGGAGCTGTTTTTT
TRBJ1-4,few,TRBD1,TRBV5-6,CASSYRDRVFEKLFF,TGTGCCAGCAGCTACCGGGACAGGGTTTTTGAAAAACTGTTTTTT
TRBJ2-1,-,-,TRBV5-1,CASSLNVGLIDEQFF,TGCGCCAGCAGCTTGAACGTCGGACTTATCGATGAGCAGTTCTTC
TRBJ2-7,-,TRBD1,TRBV27,CASSRTGGYYEQYF,TGTGCCAGCAGTCGGACAGGGGGGTACTACGAGCAGTACTTC
TRBJ1-1,-,-,TRBV5-1,CASSGRGLNTEAFF,TGCGCCAGCAGCGGTAGGGGGTTGAACACTGAAGCTTTCTTT
TRBJ1-2,-,-,TRBV9,CASSAPGHPHYTF,TGTGCCAGCAGCGCTCCGGGACACCCACACTACACCTTC
TRBJ2-3,-,-,TRBV27,CASSLEVPGATTDTQYF,TGTGCCAGCAGTTTAGAGGTACCCGGGGCGACTACAGATACGCAGTATTTT
TRBJ2-1,-,TRBD2,TRBV4-1,CASSQDPGLAAYNEQFF,TGCGCCAGCAGCCAAGATCCTGGACTAGCGGCCTACAATGAGCAGTTCTTC
TRBJ2-7,-,-,TRBV18,CASSPSRQTYEQYF,TGTGCCAGCTCACCATCGCGACAGACCTACGAGCAGTACTTC
TRBJ2-1,-,-,TRBV6-1,CASSEADSLNEQFF,TGTGCCAGCAGTGAAGCCGACAGCCTAAATGAGCAGTTCTTC
TRBJ1-1,few,-,TRBV7-9,CASSRGTDTEAFF,TGTGCCAGCAGCCGCGGGACGGACACTGAAGCTTTCTTT
TRBJ2-2,-,-,TRBV27,CASSFRQGIAGELFF,TGTGCCAGCAGTTTCCGGCAGGGGATCGCCGGGGAGCTGTTTTTT
TRBJ2-1,-,-,TRBV3-1/TRBV3-2,CASSHPKRPYNEQFF,TGTGCCAGCAGCCACCCCAAGCGACCCTACAATGAGCAGTTCTTC
TRBJ2-7,-,TRBD1,TRBV7-2,CASSGDSYEQCF,TGTGCCAGCAGCGGGGACAGTTACGAGCAGTGCTTC
TRBJ1-2,-,-,TRBV6-6,CASSYGAGTYGYTF,TGTGCCAGCAGTTACGGGGCAGGAACCTATGGCTACACCTTC
TRBJ1-2,-,-,TRBV28,CASSSLAGPNNYGYTF,TGTGCCAGCAGTTCCTTAGCGGGACCTAATAACTATGGCTACACCTTC